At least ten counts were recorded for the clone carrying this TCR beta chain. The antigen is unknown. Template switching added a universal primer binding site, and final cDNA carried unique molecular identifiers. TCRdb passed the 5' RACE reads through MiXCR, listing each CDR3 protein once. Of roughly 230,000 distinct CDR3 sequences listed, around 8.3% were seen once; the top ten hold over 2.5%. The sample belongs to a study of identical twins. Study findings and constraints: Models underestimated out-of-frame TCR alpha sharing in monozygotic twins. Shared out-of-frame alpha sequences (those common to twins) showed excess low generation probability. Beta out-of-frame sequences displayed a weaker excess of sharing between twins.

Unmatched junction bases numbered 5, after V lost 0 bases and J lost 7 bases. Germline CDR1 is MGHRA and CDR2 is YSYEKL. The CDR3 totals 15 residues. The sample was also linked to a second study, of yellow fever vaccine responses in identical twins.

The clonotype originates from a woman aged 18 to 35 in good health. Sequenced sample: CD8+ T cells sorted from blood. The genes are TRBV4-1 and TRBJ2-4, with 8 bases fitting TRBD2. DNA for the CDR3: TGCGCCAGCAGCCAAGAGGGTCGGGAGGGGAACATTCAGTACTTC. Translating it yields CASSQEGREGNIQYF.